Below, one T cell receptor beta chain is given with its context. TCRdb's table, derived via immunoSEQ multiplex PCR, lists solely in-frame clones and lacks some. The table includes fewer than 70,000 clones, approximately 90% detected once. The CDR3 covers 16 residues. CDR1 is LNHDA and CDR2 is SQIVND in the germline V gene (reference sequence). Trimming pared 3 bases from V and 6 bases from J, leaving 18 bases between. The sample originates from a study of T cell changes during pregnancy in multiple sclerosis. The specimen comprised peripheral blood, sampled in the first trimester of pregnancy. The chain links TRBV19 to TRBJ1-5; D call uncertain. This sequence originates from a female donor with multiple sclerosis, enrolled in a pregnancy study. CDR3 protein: CASSIFHLITSQPQHF. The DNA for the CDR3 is TGTGCCAGTAGTATTTTCCACCTCATTACAAGTCAGCCCCAGCATTTT.